The 17 T cell receptor beta chains below come from one sample, sequenced in a study of T-cell memory formation after mild COVID-19. A single record per CDR3 protein comes from TCRdb applying MiXCR to the 5' RACE reads. The sample has about 390,000 distinct CDR3 sequences, 15% to 20% seen once. The sequenced sample was PBMCs or a T cell subset sorted from them (not recorded which). The receptors derive from a man between 18 and 35 years old who had mild COVID-19 (a few samples of this study predate the infection). Cell type and time point are not known.

This clonotype was detected a few times. This chain joins TRBV5-1 and TRBJ2-3, with 8 bases fitting TRBD1. V dropped 5 bases and J dropped 3; count of bases not matched to a gene: 8. Per germline, CDR1 SGHRS and CDR2 YFSETQ. The CDR3 length is 15 residues. Here the CDR3 reads CASSQGALGTDTQYF. CDR3 DNA: TGCGCCAGCAGTCAGGGGGCGCTAGGGACAGATACGCAGTATTTT. Filled out from reference TRBV5-1 and TRBJ2-3, the complete variable domain reads KAGVTQTPRYLIKTRGQQVTLSCSPISGHRSVSWYQQTPGQGLQFLFEYFSETQRNKGNFPGRFSGRQFSNSRSEMNVSTLELGDSALYLCASSQGALGTDTQYFGPGTRLTVL.

There are a few counts of this clonotype. The genes are TRBV10-3 and TRBJ2-1; 10 nucleotides agree with TRBD2. Germline values: CDR1 ENHRY, CDR2 SYGVKD. The V segment lost 8 bases and the J segment 10 bases; nucleotides outside the gene matches: 8. This CDR3 is 13 amino acids long. CDR3: CAIRRGLAPEQFF. DNA of the CDR3: TGTGCCATCCGGAGGGGACTAGCGCCAGAGCAGTTCTTC.

This clonotype has just a few counts. Germline and junction disagree at one end, which may indicate a read error. The CDR3 DNA reads as TGTGCTAGCAGCGCTAGCGGGGGCCTAAACACCGGGGAGCTGTTTTTT. Protein: CASSASGGLNTGELFF. The V call is TRBV7-7, the J call TRBJ2-2; TRBD2 matches at 10 bases. Germline assignment: CDR1 SSHAT and CDR2 FNYEAQ (reference sequence). CDR3 length: 16 amino acids.

The genes are TRBV12-3 or TRBV12-4 and TRBJ2-4; possible D gene TRBD2, 6 bases. Deletions cut 7 bases from V and 7 bases from J, with 17 bases between. The CDR3 length is 14 residues. Here the CDR3 reads CASNLFGGSNIQYF. The CDR3 coding sequence is TGTGCCAGCAACCTATTTGGGGGGAGCAACATTCAGTACTTC.

This chain connects TRBV4-1 to TRBJ2-5, with TRBD1 identical over 9 bases. There are 16 residues in the CDR3. CDR1 and CDR2 (germline): MGHRA, YSYEKL. With V trimmed by 5 bases and J by 1 base, 8 bases remained unmatched. The CDR3 coding sequence is TGCGCCAGCAGCTCCGGGACAGGGTCCTCCCAAGAGACCCAGTACTTC. It encodes CASSSGTGSSQETQYF.

This clonotype has only a few counts. This chain links TRBV24-1 with TRBJ1-5; D perhaps matches TRBD1 (6 bases). Trimming took off 4 bases at V and 7 bases at J, with 16 bases between the two ends. Germline CDR1 is KGHDR and CDR2 is SFDVKD. The CDR3 is made up of 15 amino acids. CDR3 in amino acids: CATSEDGGPGQPQHF. In DNA form, the CDR3 reads TGTGCCACCAGTGAGGACGGGGGGCCAGGCCAGCCCCAGCATTTT.

This clonotype was counted only a few times. This chain joins TRBV6-5 and TRBJ1-1; possible D gene TRBD1, 5 bases. The CDR3 has 15 amino acids. V was trimmed by 7 bases and J by 5 bases, leaving 20 bases between them. CDR1 and CDR2 (germline): MNHEY, SVGAGI. The CDR3 DNA reads TGTGCCAGCAATACACTTCGCAGGGACGGAACTGAAGCTTTCTTT. It specifies CASNTLRRDGTEAFF.

The chain joins TRBV20-1 to TRBJ2-3, with D uncertain. Germline assignment: CDR1 DFQATT and CDR2 SNEGSKA (reference sequence). V was pared by 3 bases and J by 4 bases, with 8 bases between. CDR3 length: 12 residues. In DNA form, the CDR3 reads TGCAGTGCTAGCCCCGAGGCAGATACGCAGTATTTT. Translated: CSASPEADTQYF.

The rearrangement links TRBV2 to TRBJ2-7; tentative D call: TRBD2 (5 bases). V was shortened by 6 bases and J by 2 bases, with 23 bases between the two germline ends. The germline V gene has CDR1 SNHLY and CDR2 FYNNEI. The CDR3 spans 17 residues. For the CDR3, the DNA is TGTGCCAGCAGGAGCCGTTTCAGAGGGAAGACGCCCTACGAGCAGTACTTC. Translated: CASRSRFRGKTPYEQYF.

The chain links TRBV20-1 to TRBJ2-5; D unresolved. Trimming shortened V by 1 base and J by 0 bases, and 9 bases separated the two germline ends. The CDR3 is 14 amino acids. The germline gives CDR1 DFQATT, CDR2 SNEGSKA (reference sequence). CDR3 amino acids: CSARGPDYQETQYF. As DNA, the CDR3 is TGCAGTGCTAGAGGCCCAGACTACCAAGAGACCCAGTACTTC.

This clonotype came up many times. The rearrangement joins TRBV5-4 to TRBJ2-5; tentatively, D is TRBD2 (6 bases). V was trimmed by 4 bases and J by 5 bases, leaving 15 bases between them. Germline assignment: CDR1 SGHNT and CDR2 YYREEE (reference sequence). The CDR3 sequence is 14 residues long. In nucleotides, the CDR3 is TGTGCCAGCAGCCCAGCGGGTGGGCGCGAGACCCAGTACTTC. Amino acid sequence: CASSPAGGRETQYF.

This chain links TRBV19 with TRBJ2-1; TRBD1 matches at 9 bases. Germline-derived CDR1 and CDR2 are LNHDA and SQIVND (reference sequence). V lost 3 bases, J lost 6 bases, and 9 bases stayed unmatched. CDR3 size: 16 residues. CDR3 coding DNA: TGTGCCAGTAGTATTACAGGGGGCGAGCCTCTCAATGAGCAGTTCTTC. This encodes CASSITGGEPLNEQFF.

This clonotype was detected only a few times. This chain joins TRBV11-2 and TRBJ1-2; 7 bases line up with TRBD1. Germline trimming cut 5 bases from V and 8 bases from J; bases unmatched to any gene: 14. CDR1 and CDR2 from the germline V gene are SGHAT and FQNNGV. The CDR3 totals 15 residues. The DNA for the CDR3 is TGTGCCAGCAGCAGGACGACAGGGAGGCTAGGGGGCTACACCTTC. This codes for CASSRTTGRLGGYTF.

This chain connects TRBV10-3 to TRBJ1-2; D unresolved. Germline CDR1 is ENHRY and CDR2 is SYGVKD. The CDR3 runs to 13 residues. V was shortened by 6 bases and J by 6 bases, with 14 bases between the two germline ends. CDR3 loop: CAIRGAGQDGYTF. CDR3 nucleotide sequence: TGTGCCATCAGGGGAGCAGGTCAGGATGGCTACACCTTC.

This clonotype has a handful of counts. The rearrangement joins TRBV28 to TRBJ2-7, with TRBD1 identical over 8 bases. The germline V gene has CDR1 MDHEN and CDR2 SYDVKM. The V segment lost 5 bases and the J segment 6 bases; nucleotides outside the gene matches: 9. CDR3 length: 14 amino acids. The CDR3 region is CASSTGQGTSEQYV. The CDR3 coding sequence is TGTGCCAGCAGTACCGGACAGGGAACGAGCGAGCAGTACGTC.

This clonotype was counted a few times. The gene calls are TRBV24-1 and TRBJ2-3; unclear D gene. In germline, CDR1 is KGHDR, CDR2 SFDVKD. V lost 5 bases and J lost 9, with 8 bases in between. There are 11 residues in the CDR3. The CDR3 region is CATSAYETQYF. CDR3 nucleotides: TGTGCCACCAGTGCCTATGAGACGCAGTATTTT.

V is TRBV6-2 or TRBV6-3 and J is TRBJ1-5; 8 nucleotides match TRBD1. CDR1 MNHEY and CDR2 SVGEGT come from the germline V gene. Trimming removed 7 bases from V and 3 bases from J; junction bases left unmatched: 5. The CDR3 is 14 residues long. The CDR3 sequence: CASKRQGYNQPQHF. Written as DNA, the CDR3 is TGTGCCAGCAAGCGACAGGGGTACAATCAGCCCCAGCATTTT.